Following are 3 T cell receptor beta chains from one sample sequenced in a study of cytomegalovirus exposure and HLA in healthy donors. The PCR contained 60 Vbeta and 13 Jbeta primers. Profiled with immunoSEQ multiplex PCR; TCRdb holds only in-frame clones, not every one. The table has roughly 140,000 clones, roughly 83% seen once. The specimen sequenced was PBMCs. These receptors were obtained from a human donor in good health.

The J gene is TRBJ2-7, the V gene TRBV7-2; D uncertain. CDR1 SGHTA and CDR2 FQGNSA come from the germline V gene. There are 11 residues in the CDR3. The V and J ends lost 5 bases and 3 bases respectively, with 5 bases between them. The CDR3 sequence is CASSPYYEQYF. The CDR3 DNA is TGTGCCAGCAGCCCCTACTACGAGCAGTACTTC.

A remark on this clone: The junction departs from the called germline gene at one end, perhaps through a read error. The rearrangement uses TRBV7-9 and TRBJ1-6; 8 bases are shared with TRBD1. From germline, CDR1 is SEHNR and CDR2 FQNEAQ (reference sequence). There are 15 residues in the CDR3. This CDR3 reads CSSSLRDRGNSPLHF. As DNA, the CDR3 is TGTTCCAGCAGCTTACGAGACAGGGGCAATTCACCCCTCCACTTT.

The chain carries TRBV6-1 and TRBJ2-5, with TRBD1 identical over 10 bases. CDR1 MNHNS and CDR2 SASEGT come from the germline V gene. The CDR3 loop spans 13 amino acids. V trimming: 6 bases; J trimming: 5 bases; junction bases outside the gene matches: 3. In DNA, the CDR3 is TGTGCCAGCAGGGACAGGGGGAGGGAGACCCAGTACTTC. Translated: CASRDRGRETQYF.